The clone carrying this T cell receptor (beta chain) was seen a handful of times. The antigen is undetermined. The sample originates from a study of CD8 T cells in ankylosing spondylitis. Points from the study as a whole: Peripheral blood samples showed relatively rare disease-linked clones, and these clones were CD8+. Disease-linked clones were reportedly significantly enriched in matched ankylosing spondylitis synovial fluid. Characteristic, it appeared, of ankylosing spondylitis blood was a TCR beta motif of seven or eight highly homologous variants.

Molecular-barcoded quantitative 5'-RACE produced these TCR beta libraries. One entry per CDR3 protein, called by TCRdb with MiXCR from the 5' RACE reads. The table records fewer than 750,000 distinct CDR3 sequences, under 20% of them present only once. The clonotype was recovered from a male donor with ankylosing spondylitis. Sequenced material: blood, either unsorted or a sorted T cell fraction (not recorded which).

The chain's CDR3 is CASSLGQGPGTSGGNIQYF. The CDR3 DNA reads TGCGCCAGCAGCCTTGGACAGGGACCGGGGACTAGCGGGGGAAACATTCAGTACTTC. This chain connects TRBV5-1 to TRBJ2-4; 14 bases are shared with TRBD2. The CDR3 contains 19 residues. V was pared by 4 bases and J by 6 bases, with 15 bases of the junction left unmatched. CDR1 and CDR2 from the germline V gene are SGHRS and YFSETQ.